These 30 T cell receptor beta chains share one sample of origin, sequenced in a study of tumor and adjacent non-tumor tissue in lung cancer. A modified ARM-PCR protocol with three rounds of nested PCR amplified TCRbeta. A single record per CDR3 protein comes from TCRdb applying MiXCR to the multiplex PCR reads. The sample shows over 110,000 distinct CDR3 sequences, roughly 66% of them seen only once. RNA was extracted from bulk tissue without any cell sorting. Material for sequencing was lung tumor tissue. Receptors were obtained from a man aged 55 to 70 with small cell lung cancer.

For this clonotype: At one end, the junction sequence differs from germline, possibly due to a read error. The chain employs TRBV5-1 and TRBJ2-5, with TRBD1 identical over 7 bases. CDR1 and CDR2 from the germline V gene are SGHRS and YFSETQ. The CDR3 contains 14 residues. The CDR3 is CASSEGAQQGTLYF. CDR3 in DNA: TGCGCCAGCAGTGAGGGGGCCCAGCAGGGGACCCTGTACTTC. The whole variable domain, remainder taken from reference TRBV5-1 and TRBJ2-5, is KAGVTQTPRYLIKTRGQQVTLSCSPISGHRSVSWYQQTPGQGLQFLFEYFSETQRNKGNFPGRFSGRQFSNSRSEMNVSTLELGDSALYLCASSEGAQQGTLYFGPGTRLLVL.

On this clonotype: This CDR3 fails to terminate in the conserved phenylalanine or tryptophan, so it likely reflects a read error. V usage is TRBV6-1 and J usage is TRBJ2-2, with 13 bases fitting TRBD2. The CDR3 is made up of 16 amino acids. Germline CDR1 reads MNHNS; CDR2 reads SASEGT. The CDR3 DNA reads as TGTGTCAGCAGCCGACTAGCGGGAGGAACCACGTGGGAGCTGTTTCTT. This gives the protein CVSSRLAGGTTWELFL.

Comments on this clonotype: A junction end diverges from the germline sequence, so it may reflect a read error. The V call is TRBV6-1, the J call TRBJ2-2, with TRBD2 as a possible D gene (5 bases). This CDR3 contains 13 residues. The germline gives CDR1 MNHNS, CDR2 SASEGT. This CDR3 is CASSEVIIGELLF. In DNA form, the CDR3 reads TGTGCCAGCAGTGAAGTGATTATCGGGGAGCTGTTATTT.

This rearrangement joins TRBV20-1 to TRBJ2-1; 9 nucleotides align to TRBD2. Germline assignment: CDR1 DFQATT and CDR2 SNEGSKA (reference sequence). This CDR3 comprises 12 residues. The junction had 6 bases not matched to a gene; V was cut back by 5 bases and J by 10 bases. The CDR3 region has the DNA TGCAGTGCTTCTAGCGGGATCAACGAGCAGTTCTTC. It encodes CSASSGINEQFF.

This chain joins TRBV5-6 and TRBJ2-7; D may be TRBD2 (6 bases). Between the trimmed V and J ends, which lost 0 bases and 2 bases, there was a span of 15 bases. CDR1 SGHDT and CDR2 YYEEEE come from the germline V gene. This CDR3 spans 16 amino acids. Here the CDR3 reads CASSLVAAGNTYEQYV. DNA for the CDR3: TGTGCCAGCAGCTTGGTTGCTGCGGGAAATACCTACGAGCAGTACGTC.

CDR3 DNA: TGTGCCAGCAGCTTAACTACAGGGGACCTCTTCTACGAGCAGTACTTC. The encoded protein is CASSLTTGDLFYEQYF. This sequence joins TRBV11-2 and TRBJ2-7, with TRBD1 identical over 7 bases. The junction had 10 bases not matched to a gene; V was cut back by 2 bases and J by 3 bases. Germline CDR1 is SGHAT and CDR2 is FQNNGV. The CDR3 is 16 amino acids.

Regarding this clonotype: This may stem from a read error, because a much larger clone lies one nucleotide away. The chain uses TRBV4-1 and TRBJ2-3; no clear D gene. Germline assignment: CDR1 MGHRA and CDR2 YSYEKL. Trimming left V 2 bases short and J 2 bases short, with 14 bases between. CDR3 length: 16 residues. CDR3 loop: CASSQLSVKNTDTQYF. The CDR3 nucleotides read TGCGCCAGCAGCCAATTATCTGTGAAGAACACAGATACGCAGTATTTT.

In the case of this clonotype: The final CDR3 position lacks the conserved phenylalanine or tryptophan, pointing to a likely read error. The chain couples TRBV11-2 to TRBJ2-5; possible D gene TRBD1, 5 bases. CDR3 length: 12 residues. Germline values: CDR1 SGHAT, CDR2 FQNNGV. The CDR3 DNA reads TGTGCCTGCAGCTCGGACAAGGAGACCCAGTACTCC. Protein sequence: CACSSDKETQYS.

About this clonotype itself: One base away lies a much larger clone, so this may be a sequencing read error. The genes are TRBV6-1 and TRBJ2-7, with 7 positions matching TRBD1. V lost 1 base to trimming and J lost 2 bases; unmatched junction nucleotides: 5. This CDR3 region has 15 residues. From germline, CDR1 is MNHNS and CDR2 SASEGT. The CDR3 coding sequence is TGTGCCAGCAGTGAAGAGGGGGCGGACGCCTACGAGCAGTACGTC. The encoded protein is CASSEEGADAYEQYV.

This clonotype appeared many times. This chain joins TRBV6-2 or TRBV6-3 and TRBJ2-3; the match to TRBD2 covers 9 bases. Germline V gene sequence: CDR1 MNHEY, CDR2 SVGEGT. V lost 5 bases, J lost 8 bases, and 11 bases stayed unmatched. The CDR3 covers 15 residues. The CDR3 sequence is CASSTPHSGSATQYF. CDR3 DNA sequence: TGTGCCAGCAGTACACCACATAGCGGGAGCGCTACGCAGTATTTT.

The CDR3 is CASSLERYEQYF. Written as DNA, the CDR3 is TGTGCCAGCAGCTTAGAACGCTACGAGCAGTACTTC. This chain connects TRBV11-3 to TRBJ2-7; D call uncertain. CDR3 length: 12 residues. CDR1 and CDR2 (germline): SGHNT, YENEEA. V lost 0 bases and J 3 bases, leaving 3 bases between the germline ends.

Worth noting for this clonotype: Without the conserved terminal phenylalanine or tryptophan, this CDR3 likely stems from a read error. The chain joins TRBV11-2 to TRBJ1-4; no clear D gene. The CDR3 loop spans 14 amino acids. Germline CDR1 and CDR2: SGHAT and FQNNGV. CDR3 amino acids: CASSPRPNNEKLFL. CDR3 bases: TGTGCAAGCAGCCCCCGGCCTAATAATGAAAAACTGTTTCTT.

Concerning this clonotype: Given a much more abundant clone one base away, this may be a read error. CDR3 sequence (DNA): TGCAGTACCCGAGAGGGTCTAGCGATATACAATGAGCAGTTCTTC. Its protein product is CSTREGLAIYNEQFF. The V call is TRBV20-1, the J call TRBJ2-1, with a tentative D call TRBD2 (6 bases). The V end was cut by 8 bases, the J end by 4 bases, with 21 bases between. The germline gives CDR1 DFQATT, CDR2 SNEGSKA (reference sequence). This CDR3 contains 15 residues.

About this clonotype: An end of the junction does not agree with germline; a read error may underlie this. V usage is TRBV5-4 and J usage is TRBJ2-6; D not certain. CDR1 and CDR2 (germline): SGHNT, YYREEE (reference sequence). This CDR3 comprises 15 residues. CDR3 region: CVSSDKRSGTNVLTF. The CDR3 region has the DNA TGTGTCAGCAGCGATAAGCGCTCTGGGACCAACGTCCTGACTTTC.

This clonotype was detected only a few times. This chain uses TRBV5-4 with TRBJ2-3; D gene ambiguous. CDR1 is SGHNT and CDR2 is YYREEE in the germline V gene (reference sequence). The CDR3 is 14 amino acids. V lost 4 bases and J lost 0, with 9 bases in between. The CDR3 nucleotides are TGTGCCAGCAGCGATAGCAGGAGCACAGATACGCAGTATTTT. Protein product: CASSDSRSTDTQYF.

A note on this clonotype: The junction shows a germline mismatch at one end, possibly a read error. The genes are TRBV28 and TRBJ2-7; D possibly uses TRBD1 or TRBD2 (5 bases each). This CDR3 spans 13 amino acids. Germline loops: CDR1 MDHEN, CDR2 SYDVKM. CDR3 protein: CASRNSQGDERHF. Written as DNA, the CDR3 is TGTGCCAGCCGAAACTCCCAGGGCGACGAGCGGCACTTC.

This clonotype occurred once. V gene TRBV12-3 or TRBV12-4 combines with J gene TRBJ2-1; D ambiguous. Trimming left V 3 bases short and J 0 bases short, with 9 bases between. The CDR3 sequence is 15 residues long. The CDR3 bases are TGTGCCAGCAGTTTGACATGGGTCTCCTACAATGAGCAGTTCTTC. Amino acid sequence: CASSLTWVSYNEQFF.

Of note for this clonotype: Sequence at one end of the junction differs from germline and may be a read error. This chain links TRBV11-2 with TRBJ2-6, with D unresolved. Germline assignment: CDR1 SGHAT and CDR2 FQNNGV. CDR3 length: 17 amino acids. DNA for the CDR3: TGTGCCAGCAGCTCATCCAGACAAAACTCTGTGGCCAACGTCCTTACTTTC. Translation: CASSSSRQNSVANVLTF.

The rearrangement links TRBV11-2 to TRBJ1-6, with no clear D. Trimming cost V 3 bases and J 1 base, with 10 bases left between them. The germline CDR1 and CDR2 sequences are SGHAT and FQNNGV. The CDR3 is 16 amino acids. The CDR3: CASSFGNVSYNSPLHF. CDR3 nucleotide sequence: TGTGCCAGCAGCTTCGGGAATGTTTCCTATAATTCACCCCTCCACTTT.

The sample holds one count of this clonotype. The junction departs from germline at one end; a sequencing error may be responsible. The chain couples TRBV11-1 to TRBJ1-1, with TRBD1 as a possible D gene (5 bases). Germline V gene data show CDR1 as SGHAT and CDR2 as FQDESV (reference sequence). This CDR3 region has 13 residues. The CDR3 loop is CASNVTRGTEVFF. The DNA for the CDR3 is TGTGCCAGCAACGTTACCAGAGGGACTGAAGTTTTCTTT. Full variable domain (remainder filled in from reference TRBV11-1 and TRBJ1-1): EAEVAQSPRYKITEKSQAVAFWCDPISGHATLYWYRQILGQGPELLVQFQDESVVDDSQLPKDRFSAERLKGVDSTLKIQPAELGDSAMYLCASNVTRGTEVFFGQGTRLTVV.

Worth noting for this clonotype: No DNA is shown, since the ends of the CDR3 on it are uncertain; the CDR3 is the one TCRdb lists. The V gene is TRBV29-1, the J gene TRBJ1-5; the tabulated D call, TRBD1, remains unverified against the DNA. The CDR3 contains 15 residues when both ends are counted. Looked up from germline, CDR1 is SQVTM and CDR2 is ANQGSEA. Here the CDR3 reads CSVATGTEGLQPQHF.

A remark on this clonotype: A single base separates this from a much larger clone, so it may be a read error. This rearrangement joins TRBV11-2 to TRBJ1-2; 7 bases line up with TRBD1. Germline CDR1 SGHAT, CDR2 FQNNGV. CDR3 length: 14 amino acids. Here the CDR3 DNA reads TGTGTCAGCAGCTTACTCCAGGGGGGAAATGGCTACACCTTC. Amino acid sequence: CVSSLLQGGNGYTF.

Turning to this clonotype: The CDR3 carries no conserved terminal phenylalanine or tryptophan, so it likely arises from a read error. V and J are TRBV11-2 and TRBJ1-1; 7 bases are a match to TRBD1. After removal of 6 bases from V and 4 bases from J, the junction contained 8 bases not matched to a gene. From germline, CDR1 is SGHAT and CDR2 FQNNGV. The CDR3 is 14 residues long. DNA for the CDR3: TGTGCCAGCAGGCCTAACAGGGGAAGCACTGAAGCTTTCTTA. Protein product: CASRPNRGSTEAFL.

A note on this clonotype: A much larger clone differs from this one at a single base, so this may be a read error. The rearrangement uses TRBV6-5 and TRBJ2-3, with D unclear. This CDR3 has 12 amino acids. In germline, CDR1 is MNHEY, CDR2 SVGAGI. The DNA of the CDR3 is TGTGCCAGCAGATCCCAGGCCGATACGCATTATTTT. Amino acids: CASRSQADTHYF.

The genes are TRBV20-1 and TRBJ1-4; TRBD1 aligns across 7 bases. Per the germline V gene, CDR1 is DFQATT and CDR2 is SNEGSKA (reference sequence). This CDR3 contains 15 residues. The V segment lost 0 bases and the J segment 6 bases; nucleotides outside the gene matches: 7. The DNA for the CDR3 is TGCAGTGCTAGAGATGCGGGACAGTCCCATGAAAAACTGTTTTTT. It specifies CSARDAGQSHEKLFF.

The chain links TRBV28 to TRBJ2-7, with 7 bases that match TRBD1. The germline gives CDR1 MDHEN, CDR2 SYDVKM. CDR3 length: 13 residues. The V gene end was trimmed by 5 bases and the J gene end by 5 bases; junction bases not matched to a gene: 6. CDR3 amino acids: CASSLTGDHEQYV. DNA for the CDR3: TGTGCCAGCAGTCTAACAGGGGACCACGAGCAGTACGTC.

Regarding this clonotype: A junction end diverges from the germline sequence, so it may reflect a read error. The chain is built from TRBV6-1 and TRBJ2-2; weak D call: TRBD2 (6 bases). Germline-derived CDR1 and CDR2 are MNHNS and SASEGT. The CDR3 sequence is 14 residues long. The CDR3 region has the DNA TGCTCCAGCCTCGAAGGGACTTCCACCGGGGAGCTGTTTTTT. It specifies CSSLEGTSTGELFF.

Comments on this clonotype: The missing conserved phenylalanine or tryptophan at the end of this CDR3 makes a read error likely. This rearrangement joins TRBV5-4 to TRBJ2-5, with 14 bases lining up with TRBD2. V dropped 3 bases and J dropped 5; count of bases not matched to a gene: 6. The CDR3 consists of 16 residues. Per the germline V gene, CDR1 is SGHNT and CDR2 is YYREEE (reference sequence). The CDR3 coding sequence is TGTGCCAGCAGCTCGGGACTAGCGGGAGCCAAGGAGACCCAGTACTTA. It yields the protein CASSSGLAGAKETQYL.

This clonotype occurred many times. The chain has TRBV10-3 and TRBJ1-1; 9 bases fit TRBD1. Per the germline V gene, CDR1 is ENHRY and CDR2 is SYGVKD. Trimming cost V 6 bases and J 5 bases; bases outside gene matches: 4. The CDR3 runs 13 residues. The CDR3 sequence is CAIRTGGETEAFF. CDR3 coding DNA: TGTGCCATCAGGACAGGGGGGGAAACTGAAGCTTTCTTT.

Comment on this clonotype: The CDR3 end shows no conserved phenylalanine or tryptophan, and so a read error is likely. The DNA is omitted, as the CDR3 cannot be located on it reliably, and the CDR3 follows TCRdb's listing. The rearrangement joins TRBV29-1 to TRBJ2-1; TRBD2, as called in the table, went unchecked against the DNA. Germline loops: CDR1 SQVTM, CDR2 ANQGSEA. The CDR3 region is 17 residues in length, termini included. The CDR3 region is CSVDRGGGLGHLQMSSS.